The 32 T cell receptor beta chains given below trace back to one sample, sequenced in a study of a mutant IDH1 vaccine in newly diagnosed glioma. The antigens of these receptors remain unknown. Measured with immunoSEQ multiplex PCR; TCRdb has only the in-frame clones, and not every one. The sample holds around 25,000 clones, 65% to 85% seen once. Noted time point: week 11, during vaccination. The investigators gave 300 ug of mutant IDH1 20-mer peptide in each vaccine dose, together with topical imiquimod. The input for sequencing was PBMCs, taken from a glioma patient whose treatment included an IDH1 peptide vaccine. All receptors come from a woman under 30 with glioma.

This clone came up a few times. The gene calls are TRBV19 and TRBJ1-6, with 12 bases matching TRBD1. Germline CDR1 reads LNHDA; CDR2 reads SQIVND (reference sequence). This CDR3 has 16 residues. Trimming removed 5 bases from V and 8 bases from J; junction bases left unmatched: 7. Written as DNA, the CDR3 is TGTGCCAGTAGTGGGGGACAGGGGGCTAGAGATTCACCCCTCCACTTT. Amino acids: CASSGGQGARDSPLHF.

The chain joins TRBV19 to TRBJ1-1; the match to TRBD1 covers 10 bases. This CDR3 contains 14 residues. Per the germline V gene, CDR1 is LNHDA and CDR2 is SQIVND (reference sequence). V lost 4 bases to trimming and J lost 5 bases; unmatched junction nucleotides: 4. CDR3 region: CASSRQGAFTEAFF. CDR3 DNA: TGTGCCAGTAGTAGACAGGGGGCTTTTACTGAAGCTTTCTTT. Based on the CDR3 plus reference TRBV19 and TRBJ1-1, the full variable domain is DGGITQSPKYLFRKEGQNVTLSCEQNLNHDAMYWYRQDPGQGLRLIYYSQIVNDFQKGDIAEGYSVSREKKESFPLTVTSAQKNPTAFYLCASSRQGAFTEAFFGQGTRLTVV.

The chain carries TRBV6-5 and TRBJ2-5; 9 bases line up with TRBD1. J was trimmed by 4 bases and V by 5 bases; bases with no gene match: 8. Germline V gives CDR1 MNHEY, CDR2 SVGAGI. The CDR3 has 15 amino acids. For the CDR3, the DNA is TGTGCCAGCAGTCAAACCGGGACAGGGCCAGAGACCCAGTACTTC. It translates to CASSQTGTGPETQYF.

Only a few counts were recorded for this clone. The V and J genes are TRBV28 and TRBJ2-7; TRBD2 is a possible D gene (7 bases). Deletions cut 2 bases from V and 0 bases from J, with 11 bases between. The CDR3 runs to 15 residues. Germline-derived CDR1 and CDR2 are MDHEN and SYDVKM. The CDR3 DNA is TGTGCCAGCAGTTTAGGAGGGGGGGTCTCCTACGAGCAGTACTTC. Encoded protein: CASSLGGGVSYEQYF.

This clone appeared once. The chain recombines TRBV30 with TRBJ1-1, with D perhaps TRBD1 (5 bases). The germline V gene has CDR1 GTSNPN and CDR2 SVGIG (reference sequence). V lost 4 bases to trimming and J lost 3 bases, with 12 bases between them. The length of the CDR3 is 13 residues. The DNA of the CDR3 is TGTGCCTGGAATAGGGGCTTCGACACTGAAGCTTTCTTT. This sequence encodes CAWNRGFDTEAFF.

Turning to this clone: The junction does not match germline at one end; this may be a read error. This chain joins TRBV7-7 and TRBJ2-7; no clear D. CDR1 and CDR2 (germline): SSHAT, FNYEAQ (reference sequence). The CDR3 sequence is 13 residues long. The CDR3 spells CASSQPGSYEQYF. The CDR3 DNA is TGTGCTAGCAGCCAGCCTGGCTCCTACGAGCAGTACTTC.

This chain links TRBV5-1 with TRBJ2-5; the D gene is possibly TRBD2 (6 bases). The CDR3 length is 13 residues. Germline CDR1 reads SGHRS; CDR2 reads YFSETQ. With 6 bases removed from V and 5 bases from J, the gap between germline ends came to 14 bases. In DNA, the CDR3 is TGCGCCAGCAAGTCTAGGGAGGTTGAGACCCAGTACTTC. This gives the protein CASKSREVETQYF. The whole variable domain, filled in from reference TRBV5-1 and TRBJ2-5, reads KAGVTQTPRYLIKTRGQQVTLSCSPISGHRSVSWYQQTPGQGLQFLFEYFSETQRNKGNFPGRFSGRQFSNSRSEMNVSTLELGDSALYLCASKSREVETQYFGPGTRLLVL.

This chain links TRBV2 with TRBJ2-2, with 12 nucleotides matching TRBD2. The germline gives CDR1 SNHLY, CDR2 FYNNEI. The CDR3 covers 17 residues. V lost 8 bases and J lost 4; bases outside the gene matches: 11. The DNA for the CDR3 is TGTGCCAGCCTAAAAGGACTAGCGGGATCGGTCACCGGGGAGCTGTTTTTT. Translation gives CASLKGLAGSVTGELFF.

The gene calls are TRBV9 and TRBJ2-5, with a weak D call TRBD1 (5 bases). The germline V and J ends were trimmed by 4 bases and 0 bases, with 10 bases remaining between them. The CDR3 runs to 14 residues. Germline lookup yields CDR1 SGDLS and CDR2 YYNGEE. The CDR3, as DNA: TGTGCCAGCAGCTCCAGGGATTACCAAGAGACCCAGTACTTC. It translates to CASSSRDYQETQYF.

The chain has TRBV30 and TRBJ2-1, with a tentative D call TRBD2 (7 bases). This CDR3 contains 12 residues. The V gene's germline CDR1 is GTSNPN and CDR2 SVGIG (reference sequence). Deletions cut 4 bases from V and 5 bases from J, with 9 bases between. CDR3 in DNA: TGTGCCTGGAAGGGGGGGAACAATGAGCAGTTCTTC. It translates to CAWKGGNNEQFF.

The chain uses TRBV4-1 and TRBJ2-7; D not resolved. Germline lookup yields CDR1 MGHRA and CDR2 YSYEKL. The CDR3 length is 17 residues. V lost 2 bases to trimming and J lost 0 bases, with 17 bases between them. The CDR3 spells CASSQHVLGPSSYEQYF. The CDR3 DNA reads as TGCGCCAGCAGCCAACACGTGCTGGGCCCTAGCTCCTACGAGCAGTACTTC.

The V call is TRBV19, the J call TRBJ2-7; D not certain. V dropped 6 bases and J dropped 2 bases, with 11 bases sitting between them. Germline CDR1 is LNHDA and CDR2 is SQIVND (reference sequence). The CDR3 extends over 13 amino acids. CDR3 amino acids: CASRDDTAYEQYF. The CDR3 nucleotides read TGTGCCAGTAGGGACGACACGGCCTACGAGCAGTACTTC.

The chain uses TRBV4-3 and TRBJ2-1, with D uncertain. The CDR3 has 13 residues. The V end lost 1 base, the J end lost 6 bases, and 7 bases lay between the germline ends. Germline V gene data show CDR1 as LGHNA and CDR2 as YSLEER. CDR3 sequence: CASSQGLGNEQFF. The CDR3 coding sequence is TGCGCCAGCAGCCAAGGTCTCGGCAATGAGCAGTTCTTC.

The genes are TRBV4-1 and TRBJ2-7, with a possible D match to TRBD1 (5 bases). V was pared by 4 bases and J by 3 bases, with 16 bases between. This CDR3 is 15 amino acids long. Per germline, CDR1 MGHRA and CDR2 YSYEKL. CDR3 loop: CASSRDSSWGYEQYF. The CDR3, as DNA: TGCGCCAGCAGCCGTGACAGCAGCTGGGGCTACGAGCAGTACTTC.

The gene calls are TRBV5-1 and TRBJ1-4; D remains unclear. Germline lookup yields CDR1 SGHRS and CDR2 YFSETQ. This CDR3 region has 13 residues. V was clipped by 2 bases and J by 5 bases, with 7 bases between them. The CDR3 protein is CASSLGRNEKLFF. Here the CDR3 DNA reads TGCGCCAGCAGCTTAGGGCGGAATGAAAAACTGTTTTTT.

V gene TRBV10-3 combines with J gene TRBJ2-5, with D perhaps TRBD1 or TRBD2 (5 bases each). Trimming removed 8 bases from V and 2 bases from J, with 18 bases in between. This CDR3 contains 15 residues. The V gene's germline CDR1 is ENHRY and CDR2 SYGVKD. The CDR3 reads CAIGADMGEQETQYF. The CDR3 DNA sequence: TGTGCCATCGGGGCTGATATGGGAGAGCAAGAGACCCAGTACTTC.

The chain has TRBV2 and TRBJ2-3; D unclear. Per the germline V gene, CDR1 is SNHLY and CDR2 is FYNNEI. V was pared by 7 bases and J by 0 bases, with 11 bases between. This CDR3 is built from 14 residues. The CDR3 bases are TGTGCCAGCACCCTACTGGCTAGCACAGATACGCAGTATTTT. Its protein is CASTLLASTDTQYF.

By sample fraction, this clone is medium-sized. The chain joins TRBV15 to TRBJ2-3; D perhaps matches TRBD1 (6 bases). The CDR3 totals 11 residues. Trimming stripped 9 bases from V and 3 bases from J, with 7 bases between. Germline CDR1 and CDR2: LNHNV and YYDKDF (reference sequence). The CDR3 region is CATGQTDTQYF. Here the CDR3 DNA reads TGTGCCACTGGACAGACAGATACGCAGTATTTT.

This clone was observed once. The chain uses TRBV14 and TRBJ1-2, with D tentatively TRBD1 (6 bases). Germline CDR1 SGHDN, CDR2 FVKESK. Trimming pared 3 bases from V and 8 bases from J, leaving 25 bases between. The CDR3 is 17 amino acids. CDR3 residues: CASSHQISRDTLIGYTF. The CDR3 nucleotides read TGTGCCAGCAGCCACCAAATCTCCCGGGACACCCTTATAGGCTACACCTTC.

CDR3 amino acids: CASSKEGLGNEQFF. In DNA, the CDR3 is TGTGCCAGCAGCAAAGAGGGTTTAGGCAATGAGCAGTTCTTC. V gene TRBV7-8 combines with J gene TRBJ2-1, with D maybe TRBD2 (5 bases). The CDR3 spans 14 residues. V shed 5 bases and J shed 6 bases, with 14 bases lying between them. Germline CDR1 is SGHVS and CDR2 is FQNEAQ.

The chain employs TRBV5-1 and TRBJ2-1, with TRBD2 matching 7 bases. Trimming took 7 bases from V and 3 from J; bases not matched to a gene: 10. CDR3 length equals 15 residues. Germline V lookup: CDR1 SGHRS, CDR2 YFSETQ. CDR3 region: CASQRGSSGYNEQFF. DNA for the CDR3: TGCGCCAGCCAGCGTGGGTCTAGCGGCTACAATGAGCAGTTCTTC.

The chain carries TRBV5-1 and TRBJ2-7; a possible D gene is TRBD1 (5 bases). This CDR3 is built from 15 residues. CDR1 is SGHRS, CDR2 YFSETQ, per germline. The V gene lost 2 bases and the J gene lost 0 bases, with 12 bases spanning the gap. The CDR3 protein is CASSLQDPSSYEQYF. In nucleotides, the CDR3 is TGCGCCAGCAGCTTACAGGACCCGAGCTCCTACGAGCAGTACTTC.

V is TRBV7-2 and J is TRBJ2-7, with 10 bases identical to TRBD1. J gave up 4 bases and V 6 bases, and 6 bases lay outside the gene matches. The germline gives CDR1 SGHTA, CDR2 FQGNSA. CDR3 length equals 14 residues. Written as DNA, the CDR3 is TGTGCCAGCAGACCGGGACAGGGGATGTACGAGCAGTACTTC. Amino acid sequence: CASRPGQGMYEQYF.

The CDR3 DNA reads TGTGCCAGCAGTTACAGGCAGCCCTCTGGGGCCAACGTCCTGACTTTC. It specifies CASSYRQPSGANVLTF. The chain is built from TRBV6-5 and TRBJ2-6; the D is unclear. V gave up 2 bases and J gave up 0 bases, with 8 bases separating them. CDR3 length: 16 residues. Looked up from germline, CDR1 is MNHEY and CDR2 is SVGAGI.

The chain is built from TRBV7-2 and TRBJ2-6; D is ambiguous. V was cut by 3 bases and J by 3 bases, with 9 bases left in between. The CDR3 spans 15 residues. Germline assignment: CDR1 SGHTA and CDR2 FQGNSA. CDR3 DNA: TGTGCCAGCAGCTTGTCTGTTTATGGGGCCAACGTCCTGACTTTC. Protein sequence: CASSLSVYGANVLTF.

CDR3 sequence reads: CASSPAGTVNTEAFF. DNA for the CDR3: TGTGCCAGCAGCCCTGCCGGGACGGTGAACACTGAAGCTTTCTTT. The chain links TRBV4-2 to TRBJ1-1; D perhaps matches TRBD1 (5 bases). Between the trimmed V and J ends, which lost 4 bases and 0 bases, there was a span of 12 bases. Germline-derived CDR1 and CDR2 are LGHNA and YNFKEQ. The CDR3 sequence is 15 residues long.

This chain links TRBV5-1 with TRBJ1-1; 12 positions match TRBD1. Looked up from germline, CDR1 is SGHRS and CDR2 is YFSETQ. This CDR3 is 16 amino acids long. Trimming took 7 bases from V and 5 from J; bases not matched to a gene: 12. CDR3 coding DNA: TGCGCCAGCCAGACCGGGACAGGGGGCATGGGGACTGAAGCTTTCTTT. It is translated as CASQTGTGGMGTEAFF.

The CDR3 region has the DNA TGCGCCAGCAGCCCGGGACAGCTAAAAGAGACCCAGTACTTC. Translation gives CASSPGQLKETQYF. The chain employs TRBV4-1 and TRBJ2-5; 7 positions agree with TRBD1. Germline V CDR1 and CDR2: MGHRA, YSYEKL. V lost 4 bases to trimming and J lost 3 bases; unmatched junction nucleotides: 5. The CDR3 contains 14 residues.

The chain has TRBV19 and TRBJ1-2; D gene ambiguous. The V and J ends lost 3 bases and 8 bases respectively, with 10 bases between them. Germline CDR1 reads LNHDA; CDR2 reads SQIVND (reference sequence). This CDR3 comprises 12 residues. DNA of the CDR3: TGTGCCAGTAGTATCAAGAAATCGGGCTACACCTTC. Residues: CASSIKKSGYTF.

The genes are TRBV5-6 and TRBJ1-1; maybe TRBD1 (6 bases). The CDR3 is made up of 14 amino acids. Trimming cost V 4 bases and J 0 bases, with 10 bases left between them. The germline V gene encodes CDR1 SGHDT and CDR2 YYEEEE. The chain's CDR3 is CASSQRTVNTEAFF. The CDR3 region has the DNA TGTGCCAGCAGCCAGAGGACAGTGAACACTGAAGCTTTCTTT.

A few counts support this clone. The genes are TRBV6-5 and TRBJ1-2; maybe TRBD1 (5 bases). V dropped 6 bases and J dropped 4 bases, with 9 bases sitting between them. Germline assignment: CDR1 MNHEY and CDR2 SVGAGI. CDR3 size: 12 residues. The DNA of the CDR3 is TGTGCCAGCAGCCAAGGGGCCTATGGCTACACCTTC. This gives the protein CASSQGAYGYTF.

This rearrangement joins TRBV6-5 to TRBJ2-7; D uncertain. Trimming took 0 bases from V and 5 from J, leaving 11 bases between them. Looked up from germline, CDR1 is MNHEY and CDR2 is SVGAGI. There are 14 residues in the CDR3. The CDR3 here is CASSYSPSLDEQYF. The CDR3 DNA reads as TGTGCCAGCAGTTACTCGCCTAGTCTCGACGAGCAGTACTTC.